The 5 T cell receptor beta chains below were found in one sample sequenced in a study of blood T cell repertoires in COVID-19. TCRdb's copy holds only in-frame clones and misses some; the assay was immunoSEQ multiplex PCR. The sample includes roughly 61,000 clones, more than 75% of them seen just once. The specimen sequenced was peripheral blood. The receptors stem from a man in his forties with active COVID-19.

The chain couples TRBV4-1 to TRBJ2-3; tentative D call: TRBD2 (6 bases). CDR1 is MGHRA, CDR2 YSYEKL, per germline. V was cut by 0 bases and J by 6 bases, with 16 bases left in between. The CDR3 sequence is 16 residues long. The CDR3: CASSQEAARGGDTQYF. The CDR3 DNA is TGCGCCAGCAGCCAAGAAGCGGCTAGAGGAGGGGATACGCAGTATTTT.

The chain employs TRBV15 and TRBJ2-3; 15 nucleotides match TRBD2. The CDR3 totals 18 residues. J gave up 0 bases and V 5 bases, and 6 bases lay outside the gene matches. The germline V gene has CDR1 LNHNV and CDR2 YYDKDF (reference sequence). The CDR3 is CATSPGLAGGLSTDTQYF. As DNA, the CDR3 is TGTGCCACCAGCCCCGGACTAGCGGGAGGGCTTAGCACAGATACGCAGTATTTT.

The V gene is TRBV6-4, the J gene TRBJ2-1; 9 bases line up with TRBD2. Trimming removed 11 bases from V and 0 bases from J; junction bases left unmatched: 23. Looked up from germline, CDR1 is MRHNA and CDR2 is SNTAGT. The CDR3 is 20 amino acids. CDR3 nucleotide sequence: TGTGCCTCTCAGGAGGTAGCGGGAGTCCCGGGACTTAGCTCCTACAATGAGCAGTTCTTC. It translates to CASQEVAGVPGLSSYNEQFF.

The rearrangement uses TRBV5-1 and TRBJ2-7; 8 positions agree with TRBD2. This CDR3 has 16 residues. Germline V CDR1 and CDR2: SGHRS, YFSETQ. The V segment lost 0 bases and the J segment 3 bases; nucleotides outside the gene matches: 8. The CDR3 loop reads CASSLALKREFYEQYF. DNA for the CDR3: TGCGCCAGCAGCTTGGCTTTGAAGCGGGAGTTCTACGAGCAGTACTTC.

In this sample, this clone turned up once. One junction end disagrees with the germline gene, perhaps due to a read error. The chain couples TRBV7-3 to TRBJ2-1, with 11 bases that match TRBD2. The CDR3 covers 15 residues. CDR1 and CDR2 (germline): SGHTA, FQGTGA. The CDR3 DNA sequence: TGTGCCAGCAGCCTAACTAGCGGGAGAAACAATGAGCAGTTCTTC. It translates to CASSLTSGRNNEQFF.